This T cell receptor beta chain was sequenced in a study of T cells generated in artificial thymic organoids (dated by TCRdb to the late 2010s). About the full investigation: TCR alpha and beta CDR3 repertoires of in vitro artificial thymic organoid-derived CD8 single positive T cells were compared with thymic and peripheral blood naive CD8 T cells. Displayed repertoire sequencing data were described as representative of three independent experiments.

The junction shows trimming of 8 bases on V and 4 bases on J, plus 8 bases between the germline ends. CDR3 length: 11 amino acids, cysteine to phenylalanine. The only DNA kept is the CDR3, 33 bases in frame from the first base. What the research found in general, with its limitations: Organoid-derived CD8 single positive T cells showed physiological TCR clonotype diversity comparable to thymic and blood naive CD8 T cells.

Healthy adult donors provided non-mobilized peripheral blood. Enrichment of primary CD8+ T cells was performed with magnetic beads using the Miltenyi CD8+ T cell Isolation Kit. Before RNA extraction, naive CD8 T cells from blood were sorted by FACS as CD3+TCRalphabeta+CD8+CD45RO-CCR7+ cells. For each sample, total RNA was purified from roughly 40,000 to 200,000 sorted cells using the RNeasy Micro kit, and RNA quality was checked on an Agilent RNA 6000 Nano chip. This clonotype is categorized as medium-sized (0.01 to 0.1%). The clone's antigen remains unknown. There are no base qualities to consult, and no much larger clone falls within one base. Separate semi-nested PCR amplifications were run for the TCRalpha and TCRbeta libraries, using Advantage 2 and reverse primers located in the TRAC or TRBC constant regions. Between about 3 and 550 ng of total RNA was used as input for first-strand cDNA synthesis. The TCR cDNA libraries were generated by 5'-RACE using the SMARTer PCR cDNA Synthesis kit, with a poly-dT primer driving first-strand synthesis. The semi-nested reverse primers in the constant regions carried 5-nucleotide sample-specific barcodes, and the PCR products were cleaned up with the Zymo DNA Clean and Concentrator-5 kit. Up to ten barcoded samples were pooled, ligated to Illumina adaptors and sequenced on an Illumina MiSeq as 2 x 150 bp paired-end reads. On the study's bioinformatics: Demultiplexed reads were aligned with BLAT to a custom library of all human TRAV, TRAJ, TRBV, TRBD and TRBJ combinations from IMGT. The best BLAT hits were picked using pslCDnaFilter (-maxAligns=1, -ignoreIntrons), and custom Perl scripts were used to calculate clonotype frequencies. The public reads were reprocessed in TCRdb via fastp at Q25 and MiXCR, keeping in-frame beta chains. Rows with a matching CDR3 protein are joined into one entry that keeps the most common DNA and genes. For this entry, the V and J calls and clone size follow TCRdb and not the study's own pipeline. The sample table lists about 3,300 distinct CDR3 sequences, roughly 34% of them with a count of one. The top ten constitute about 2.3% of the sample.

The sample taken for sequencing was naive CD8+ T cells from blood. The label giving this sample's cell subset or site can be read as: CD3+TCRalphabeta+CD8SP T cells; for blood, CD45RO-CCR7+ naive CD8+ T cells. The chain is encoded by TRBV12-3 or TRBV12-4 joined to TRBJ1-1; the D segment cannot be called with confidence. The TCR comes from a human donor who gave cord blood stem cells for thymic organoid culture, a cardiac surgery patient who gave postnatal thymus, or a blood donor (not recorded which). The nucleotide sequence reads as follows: TGTGCCAGCGGCGTGGGCACTGAAGCTTTCTTT. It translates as CASGVGTEAFF.